Below are 12 T cell receptor beta chains sequenced from a single sample in a study of blood T cells in healthy people across ages. Alongside a J-beta primer mix, a sample-barcoded 5' primer served in a second PCR lasting about 6 to 12 cycles. TCRdb reprocessed the 5' RACE reads with MiXCR, giving one entry per CDR3 protein. The sample consists of about 1,500,000 distinct CDR3 sequences, roughly 40% of them appearing once. The sample was blood. These receptors all stem from a woman between 18 and 29 years old in good health.

V gene TRBV10-3 combines with J gene TRBJ1-2, with D possibly being TRBD1 (6 bases). This CDR3 is built from 17 residues. Looked up from germline, CDR1 is ENHRY and CDR2 is SYGVKD. Trimming removed 7 bases at V and 2 bases at J, with 23 bases between. In DNA form, the CDR3 reads TGTGCCATCACTATAGGGCCTGGGACACCGGGGAACTATGGCTACACCTTC. Its translation: CAITIGPGTPGNYGYTF.

The chain uses TRBV20-1 and TRBJ2-5; D gene unclear. CDR1 DFQATT and CDR2 SNEGSKA come from the germline V gene (reference sequence). V gave up 4 bases and J gave up 7 bases, with 16 bases separating them. This CDR3 is built from 13 residues. This CDR3 reads CSATMDLTGTQYF. CDR3 nucleotide sequence: TGCAGTGCTACCATGGACCTAACCGGGACCCAGTACTTC.

This clonotype has only a few counts. This chain uses TRBV12-5 with TRBJ2-5, with 9 bases matching TRBD2. The CDR3 is 16 residues long. Germline CDR1 is LGHNT and CDR2 is FRNRAP. The V gene end was trimmed by 2 bases and the J gene end by 2 bases; junction bases not matched to a gene: 6. Here the CDR3 reads CASGLPGLAQQETQYF. As DNA, the CDR3 is TGTGCTAGTGGTTTGCCGGGACTAGCCCAACAAGAGACCCAGTACTTC.

The genes are TRBV6-5 and TRBJ2-5, with TRBD2 identical over 10 bases. The CDR3 is 16 amino acids. CDR1 and CDR2 from the germline V gene are MNHEY and SVGAGI. Trimming took 2 bases from V and 4 from J; bases not matched to a gene: 7. The CDR3 spells CASSYTASGSRETQYF. DNA of the CDR3: TGTGCCAGCAGTTACACGGCTAGCGGGAGTAGAGAGACCCAGTACTTC.

A few counts support this clonotype. V and J are TRBV6-5 and TRBJ1-2; TRBD1 agrees at 7 bases. V trimming: 6 bases; J trimming: 0 bases; junction bases outside the gene matches: 4. The CDR3 consists of 14 residues. CDR1 and CDR2 from the germline V gene are MNHEY and SVGAGI. CDR3: CASRRTGTNYGYTF. The CDR3 DNA follows: TGTGCCAGCAGGCGGACAGGAACTAACTATGGCTACACCTTC.

V is TRBV5-1 and J is TRBJ2-1; maybe TRBD2 (6 bases). CDR1 and CDR2 from the germline V gene are SGHRS and YFSETQ. CDR3 length equals 15 residues. The V gene lost 4 bases and the J gene lost 8 bases, with 19 bases spanning the gap. For the CDR3, the DNA is TGCGCCAGCAGCATTTCCGGAGACTGGAGGGATGAGCAGTTCTTC. The encoded protein is CASSISGDWRDEQFF.

V is TRBV5-1 and J is TRBJ2-2; D is perhaps TRBD1 (6 bases). V was shortened by 0 bases and J by 4 bases, with 13 bases between the two germline ends. Germline V gene sequence: CDR1 SGHRS, CDR2 YFSETQ. This CDR3 region has 16 residues. CDR3 residues: CASSLGLQGATGELFF. Here the CDR3 DNA reads TGCGCCAGCAGCTTGGGCCTACAGGGCGCCACCGGGGAGCTGTTTTTT.

Note on this clonotype: The missing conserved phenylalanine or tryptophan at the end of this CDR3 makes a read error likely. V usage is TRBV20-1 and J usage is TRBJ1-2; D not resolved. Germline V gene lookup returns CDR1 DFQATT and CDR2 SNEGSKA (reference sequence). This CDR3 is built from 13 residues. The CDR3 loop reads CKLDTGRDYGYTY. The CDR3 coding sequence is TGCAAACTTGATACCGGGAGGGACTATGGCTACACCTAC.

This clonotype was picked up a small number of times. The rearrangement links TRBV6-1 to TRBJ2-1; no definite D call. There are 13 residues in the CDR3. Per germline, CDR1 MNHNS and CDR2 SASEGT. V gave up 1 base and J gave up 7 bases, with 8 bases separating them. For the CDR3, the DNA is TGTGCCAGCAGTGAAGAAATGAGGAATGAGCAGTTCTTC. Its translation is CASSEEMRNEQFF.

This clonotype showed up just a few times. This sequence joins TRBV9 and TRBJ2-4; D may be TRBD2 (6 bases). Germline CDR1 reads SGDLS; CDR2 reads YYNGEE. The CDR3 covers 16 residues. Trimming took 3 bases from V and 13 from J, leaving 26 bases between them. CDR3: CASSASGTALGEAQYF. In nucleotides, the CDR3 is TGTGCCAGCAGCGCCTCCGGGACTGCCTTGGGGGAGGCCCAGTACTTC.

This clonotype was counted only a few times. The V gene is TRBV3-1, the J gene TRBJ2-7; TRBD2 aligns across 7 bases. The CDR3 contains 13 residues. Germline CDR1 reads LGHDT; CDR2 reads YNNKEL (reference sequence). The J segment lost 5 bases and the V segment lost 3 bases, leaving 4 bases of the junction unmatched. CDR3 residues: CASSQSGEDEQYF. CDR3 DNA: TGTGCCAGCAGCCAGAGCGGGGAAGACGAGCAGTACTTC.

V usage is TRBV2 and J usage is TRBJ1-2, with a tentative D call TRBD1 (6 bases). The CDR3 totals 15 residues. CDR1 is SNHLY, CDR2 FYNNEI, per germline. V lost 6 bases, J lost 4 bases, and 18 bases lay in between. CDR3 in amino acids: CASRPGHDEGYGYTF. In DNA, the CDR3 is TGTGCCAGCAGACCGGGACACGATGAAGGCTATGGCTACACCTTC.